Reported below is one T cell receptor (beta chain). The sample comes from a study of control samples from healthy donors and cancer patients. The assay was immunoSEQ multiplex PCR, and TCRdb's table has in-frame clones only and misses some. The repertoire holds tens of thousands of clones, roughly 80% seen once, with under 40% in the top ten. V was cut by 4 bases and J by 4 bases, with 11 bases left in between. The length of the CDR3 is 13 residues. The V gene's germline CDR1 is SGHRS and CDR2 YFSETQ. Sequencing input: PBMCs. The TCR sequence derives from a man aged 65 to 85 with lung cancer. The chain has TRBV5-1 and TRBJ1-1; no clear D gene. Here the CDR3 reads CASSVSGVTEAFF. The DNA of the CDR3 is TGCGCCAGCAGCGTCAGTGGTGTCACTGAAGCTTTCTTT. The full variable domain, rest sourced from reference TRBV5-1 and TRBJ1-1, is KAGVTQTPRYLIKTRGQQVTLSCSPISGHRSVSWYQQTPGQGLQFLFEYFSETQRNKGNFPGRFSGRQFSNSRSEMNVSTLELGDSALYLCASSVSGVTEAFFGQGTRLTVV.